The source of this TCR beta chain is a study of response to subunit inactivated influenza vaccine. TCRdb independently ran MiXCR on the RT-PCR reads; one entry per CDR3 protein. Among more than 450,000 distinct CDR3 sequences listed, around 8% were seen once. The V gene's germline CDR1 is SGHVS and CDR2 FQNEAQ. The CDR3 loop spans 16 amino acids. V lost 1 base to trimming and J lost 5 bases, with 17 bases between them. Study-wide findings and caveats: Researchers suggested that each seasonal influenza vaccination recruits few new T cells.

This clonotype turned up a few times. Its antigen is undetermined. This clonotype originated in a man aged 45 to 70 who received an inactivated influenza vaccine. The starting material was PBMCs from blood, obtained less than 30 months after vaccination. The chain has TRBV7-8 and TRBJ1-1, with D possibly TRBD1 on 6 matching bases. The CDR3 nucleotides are TGTGCCAGCAGCTTAGAGGGGGGGCGCGTATATACTGAAGCTTTCTTT. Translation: CASSLEGGRVYTEAFF.